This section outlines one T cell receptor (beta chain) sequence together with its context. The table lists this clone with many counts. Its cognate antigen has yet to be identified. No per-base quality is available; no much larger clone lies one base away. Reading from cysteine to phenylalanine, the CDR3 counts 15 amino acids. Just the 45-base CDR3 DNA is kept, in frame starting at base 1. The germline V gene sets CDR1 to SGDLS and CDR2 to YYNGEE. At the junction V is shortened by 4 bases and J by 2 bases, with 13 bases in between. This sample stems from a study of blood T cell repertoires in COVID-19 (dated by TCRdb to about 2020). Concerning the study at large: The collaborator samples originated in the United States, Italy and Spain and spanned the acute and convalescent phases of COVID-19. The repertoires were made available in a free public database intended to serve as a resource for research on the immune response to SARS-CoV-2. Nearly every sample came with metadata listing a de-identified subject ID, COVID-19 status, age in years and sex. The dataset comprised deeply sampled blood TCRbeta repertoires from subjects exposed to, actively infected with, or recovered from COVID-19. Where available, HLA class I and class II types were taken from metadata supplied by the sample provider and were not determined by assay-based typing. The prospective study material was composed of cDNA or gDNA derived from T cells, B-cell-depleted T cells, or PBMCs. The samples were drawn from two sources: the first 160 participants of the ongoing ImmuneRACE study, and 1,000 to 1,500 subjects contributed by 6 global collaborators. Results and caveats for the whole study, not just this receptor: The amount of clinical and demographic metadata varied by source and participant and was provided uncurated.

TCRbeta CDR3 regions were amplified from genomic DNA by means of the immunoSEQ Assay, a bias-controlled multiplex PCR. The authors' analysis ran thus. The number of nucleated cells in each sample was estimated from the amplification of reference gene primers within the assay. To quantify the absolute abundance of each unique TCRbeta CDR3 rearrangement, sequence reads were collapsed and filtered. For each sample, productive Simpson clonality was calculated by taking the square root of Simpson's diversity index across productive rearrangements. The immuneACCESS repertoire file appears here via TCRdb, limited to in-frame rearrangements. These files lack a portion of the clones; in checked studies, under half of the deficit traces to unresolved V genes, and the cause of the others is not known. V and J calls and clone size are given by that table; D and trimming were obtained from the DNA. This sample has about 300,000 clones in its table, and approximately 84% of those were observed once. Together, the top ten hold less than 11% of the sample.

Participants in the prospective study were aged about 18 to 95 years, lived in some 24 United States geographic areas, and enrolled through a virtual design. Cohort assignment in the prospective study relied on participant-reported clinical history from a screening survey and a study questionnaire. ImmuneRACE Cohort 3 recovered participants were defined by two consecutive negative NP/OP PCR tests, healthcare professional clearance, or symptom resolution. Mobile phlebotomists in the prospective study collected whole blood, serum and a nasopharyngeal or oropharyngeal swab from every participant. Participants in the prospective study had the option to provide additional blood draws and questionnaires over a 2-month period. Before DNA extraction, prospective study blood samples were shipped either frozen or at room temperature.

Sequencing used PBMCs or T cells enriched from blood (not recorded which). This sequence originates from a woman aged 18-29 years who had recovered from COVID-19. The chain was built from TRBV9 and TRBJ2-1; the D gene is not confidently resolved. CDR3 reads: CASSPNTDPYNEQFF. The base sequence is TGTGCCAGCAGCCCAAACACAGACCCCTACAATGAGCAGTTCTTC.